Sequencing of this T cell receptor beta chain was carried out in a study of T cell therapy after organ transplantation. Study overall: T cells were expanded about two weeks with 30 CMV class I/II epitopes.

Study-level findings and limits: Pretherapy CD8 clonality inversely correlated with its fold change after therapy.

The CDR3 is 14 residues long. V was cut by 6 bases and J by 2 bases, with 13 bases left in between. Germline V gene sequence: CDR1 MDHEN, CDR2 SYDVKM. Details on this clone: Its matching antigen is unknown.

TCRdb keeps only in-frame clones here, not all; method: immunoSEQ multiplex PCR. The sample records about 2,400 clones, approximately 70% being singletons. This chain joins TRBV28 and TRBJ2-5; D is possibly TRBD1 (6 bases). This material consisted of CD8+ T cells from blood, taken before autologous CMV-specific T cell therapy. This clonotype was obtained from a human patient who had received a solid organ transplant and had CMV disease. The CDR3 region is CASRVNRGQETQYF. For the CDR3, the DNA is TGTGCCAGCAGAGTTAATAGGGGGCAAGAGACCCAGTACTTC.